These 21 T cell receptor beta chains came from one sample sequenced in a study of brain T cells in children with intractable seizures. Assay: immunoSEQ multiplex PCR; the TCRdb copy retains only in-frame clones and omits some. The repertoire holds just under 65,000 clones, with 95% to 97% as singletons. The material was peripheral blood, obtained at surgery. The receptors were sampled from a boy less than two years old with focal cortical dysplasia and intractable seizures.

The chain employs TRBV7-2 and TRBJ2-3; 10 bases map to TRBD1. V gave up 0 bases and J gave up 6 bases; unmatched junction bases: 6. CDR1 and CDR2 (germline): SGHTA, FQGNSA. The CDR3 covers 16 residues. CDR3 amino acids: CASSLAQGQGWDTQYF. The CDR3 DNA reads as TGTGCCAGCAGCTTAGCGCAGGGACAGGGGTGGGATACGCAGTATTTT.

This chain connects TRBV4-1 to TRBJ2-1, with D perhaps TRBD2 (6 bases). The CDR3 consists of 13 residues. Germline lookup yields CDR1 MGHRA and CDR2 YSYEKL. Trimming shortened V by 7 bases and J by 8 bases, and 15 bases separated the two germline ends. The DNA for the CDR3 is TGCGCCAGCAAGGGAGGCCTGGTATATGAGCAGTTCTTC. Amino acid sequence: CASKGGLVYEQFF.

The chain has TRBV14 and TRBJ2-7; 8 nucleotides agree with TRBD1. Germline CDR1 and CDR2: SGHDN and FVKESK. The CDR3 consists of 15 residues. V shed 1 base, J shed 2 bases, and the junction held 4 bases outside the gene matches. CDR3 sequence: CASSQGRGLPYEQYF. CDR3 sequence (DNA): TGTGCCAGCAGCCAAGGCAGGGGGCTGCCCTACGAGCAGTACTTC.

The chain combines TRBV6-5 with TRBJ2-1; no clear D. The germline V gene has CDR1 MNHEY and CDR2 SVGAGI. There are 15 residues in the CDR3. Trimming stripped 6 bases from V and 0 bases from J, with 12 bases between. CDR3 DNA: TGTGCCAGCAGCAACGCTATCGCCTCCTACAATGAGCAGTTCTTC. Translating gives CASSNAIASYNEQFF.

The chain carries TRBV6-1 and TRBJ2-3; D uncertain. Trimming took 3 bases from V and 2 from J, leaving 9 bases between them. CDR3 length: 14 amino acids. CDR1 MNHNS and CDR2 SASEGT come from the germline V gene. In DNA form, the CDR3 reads TGTGCCAGCAGTGAGGTAACACACACAGATACGCAGTATTTT. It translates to CASSEVTHTDTQYF.

The CDR3 nucleotides read TGTGCCAGTAGTATTTGGGGAGATACGCAGTATTTT. This codes for CASSIWGDTQYF. The chain couples TRBV19 to TRBJ2-3; D remains unclear. CDR3 size: 12 residues. Trimming took off 3 bases at V and 5 bases at J, with 6 bases between the two ends. Germline V lookup: CDR1 LNHDA, CDR2 SQIVND (reference sequence).

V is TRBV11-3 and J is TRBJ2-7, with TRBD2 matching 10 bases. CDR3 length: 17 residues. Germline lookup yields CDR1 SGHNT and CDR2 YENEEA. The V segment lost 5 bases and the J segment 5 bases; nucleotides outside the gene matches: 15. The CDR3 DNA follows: TGTGCCAGCAGCCCCGGACTAGCGGCACAATCGACCGACGAGCAGTACTTC. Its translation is CASSPGLAAQSTDEQYF.

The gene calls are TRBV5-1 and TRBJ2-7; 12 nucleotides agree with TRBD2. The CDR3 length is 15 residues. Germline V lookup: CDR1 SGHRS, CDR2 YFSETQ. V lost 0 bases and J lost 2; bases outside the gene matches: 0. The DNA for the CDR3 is TGCGCCAGCAGCTTGGGACTAGCGGGGGCCTACGAGCAGTACTTC. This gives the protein CASSLGLAGAYEQYF.

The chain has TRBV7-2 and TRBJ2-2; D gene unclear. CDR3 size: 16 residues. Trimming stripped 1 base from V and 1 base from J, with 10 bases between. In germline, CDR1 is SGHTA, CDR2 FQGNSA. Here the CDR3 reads CASSLGRRVNTGELFF. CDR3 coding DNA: TGTGCCAGCAGCTTAGGCAGGCGAGTGAACACCGGGGAGCTGTTTTTT.

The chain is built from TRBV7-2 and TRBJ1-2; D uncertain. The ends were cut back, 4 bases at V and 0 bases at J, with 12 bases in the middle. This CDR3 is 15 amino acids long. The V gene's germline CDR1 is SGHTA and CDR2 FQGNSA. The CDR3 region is CASSSSTVTNYGYTF. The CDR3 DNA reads TGTGCCAGCAGCTCTAGTACAGTCACTAACTATGGCTACACCTTC.

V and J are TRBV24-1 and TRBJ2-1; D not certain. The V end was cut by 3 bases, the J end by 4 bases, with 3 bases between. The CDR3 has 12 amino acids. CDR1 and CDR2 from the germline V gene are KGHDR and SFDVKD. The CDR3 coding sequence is TGTGCCACCAGTGATCCATACAATGAGCAGTTCTTC. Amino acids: CATSDPYNEQFF.

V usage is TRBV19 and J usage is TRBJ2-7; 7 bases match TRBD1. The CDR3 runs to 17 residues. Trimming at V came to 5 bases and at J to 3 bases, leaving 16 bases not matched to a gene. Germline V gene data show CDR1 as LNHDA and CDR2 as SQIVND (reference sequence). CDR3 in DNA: TGTGCCAGTAGTTTTTCACCATATCGGACAGGCCGCTACGAGCAGTACTTC. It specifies CASSFSPYRTGRYEQYF.

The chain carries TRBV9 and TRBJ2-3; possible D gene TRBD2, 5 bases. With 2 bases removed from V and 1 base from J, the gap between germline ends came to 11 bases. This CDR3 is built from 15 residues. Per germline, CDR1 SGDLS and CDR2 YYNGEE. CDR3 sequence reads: CASSVEAAGTDTQYF. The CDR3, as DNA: TGTGCCAGCAGCGTGGAGGCTGCGGGCACAGATACGCAGTATTTT.

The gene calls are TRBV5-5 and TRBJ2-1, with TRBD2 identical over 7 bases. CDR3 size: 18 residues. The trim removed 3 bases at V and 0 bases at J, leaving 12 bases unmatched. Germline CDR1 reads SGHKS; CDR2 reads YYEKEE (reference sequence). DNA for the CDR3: TGTGCCAGCAGCTCAATCGGGGACTACCAAAGCTCCTACAATGAGCAGTTCTTC. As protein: CASSSIGDYQSSYNEQFF.

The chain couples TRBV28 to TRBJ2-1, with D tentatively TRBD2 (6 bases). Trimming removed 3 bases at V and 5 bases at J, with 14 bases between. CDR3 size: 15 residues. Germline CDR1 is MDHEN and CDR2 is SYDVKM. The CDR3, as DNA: TGTGCCAGCAGTTTGTGGGGGGACCCCGACAATGAGCAGTTCTTC. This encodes CASSLWGDPDNEQFF.

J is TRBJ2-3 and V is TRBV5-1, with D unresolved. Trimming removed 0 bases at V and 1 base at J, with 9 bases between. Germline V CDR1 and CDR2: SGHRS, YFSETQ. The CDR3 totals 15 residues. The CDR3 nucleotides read TGCGCCAGCAGCTTGGAGGAGTCCCGCACAGATACGCAGTATTTT. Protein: CASSLEESRTDTQYF.

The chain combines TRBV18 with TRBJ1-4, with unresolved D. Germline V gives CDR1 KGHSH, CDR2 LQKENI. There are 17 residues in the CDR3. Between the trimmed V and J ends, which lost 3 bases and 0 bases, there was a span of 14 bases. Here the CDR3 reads CASSPDTALATNEKLFF. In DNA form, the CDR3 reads TGTGCCAGCTCACCCGACACGGCCCTTGCAACTAATGAAAAACTGTTTTTT.

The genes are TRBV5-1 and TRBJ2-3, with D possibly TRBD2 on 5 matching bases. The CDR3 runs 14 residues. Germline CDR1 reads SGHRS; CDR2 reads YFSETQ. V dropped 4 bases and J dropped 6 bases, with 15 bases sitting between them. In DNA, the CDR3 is TGCGCCAGCAGCCCAGGACGGGAAGGGGATACGCAGTATTTT. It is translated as CASSPGREGDTQYF.

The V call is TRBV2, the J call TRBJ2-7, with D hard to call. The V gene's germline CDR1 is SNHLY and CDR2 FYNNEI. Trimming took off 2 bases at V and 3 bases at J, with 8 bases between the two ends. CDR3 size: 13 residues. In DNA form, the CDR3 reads TGTGCCAGCAGTGAATACAGAGACTACGAGCAGTACTTC. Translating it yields CASSEYRDYEQYF.

The CDR3 DNA is TGCGCCAGCAGCGTGTCGGGAGCTTACAATGAGCAGTTCTTC. Protein: CASSVSGAYNEQFF. V and J are TRBV5-1 and TRBJ2-1; tentatively, D is TRBD2 (6 bases). The V end lost 4 bases, the J end lost 4 bases, and 12 bases lay between the germline ends. The germline CDR1 and CDR2 sequences are SGHRS and YFSETQ. This CDR3 is built from 14 residues.

The CDR3 bases are TGCGCCAGCAGCTTGGACCGCCTAAACACTGAAGCTTTCTTT. The encoded protein is CASSLDRLNTEAFF. The chain couples TRBV5-1 to TRBJ1-1, with D uncertain. The germline gives CDR1 SGHRS, CDR2 YFSETQ. V lost 0 bases to trimming and J lost 2 bases, with 8 bases between them. The CDR3 runs 14 residues.